These 4 T cell receptor beta chains came from one sample sequenced in a study of cytomegalovirus exposure and HLA in healthy donors. Primers: 60 Vbeta forward and 13 Jbeta reverse. Profiling relied on immunoSEQ multiplex PCR, and the TCRdb table lists in-frame clones only, not all of them. The sample consists of around 140,000 clones, 75% to 80% of them appearing once. Material: PBMCs. The receptor source for this set is a woman aged 40-49 years in good health and CMV-seropositive.

The chain uses TRBV11-3 and TRBJ2-6; 8 bases align to TRBD2. Per germline, CDR1 SGHNT and CDR2 YENEEA. The V and J ends lost 7 bases and 3 bases, in that order; junction bases with no gene match: 5. This CDR3 has 15 amino acids. The CDR3 bases are TGTGCCAGCACCTTTAGCGGGGATGGGGCCAACGTCCTGACTTTC. This sequence encodes CASTFSGDGANVLTF. Drawing the rest from reference TRBV11-3 and TRBJ2-6, the complete variable domain is EAGVVQSPRYKIIEKKQPVAFWCNPISGHNTLYWYLQNLGQGPELLIRYENEEAVDDSQLPKDRFSAERLKGVDSTLKIQPAELGDSAVYLCASTFSGDGANVLTFGAGSRLTVL.

The V and J genes are TRBV6-1 and TRBJ1-5, with D tentatively TRBD1 (5 bases). V lost 5 bases and J lost 2, with 10 bases in between. Germline V gene data show CDR1 as MNHNS and CDR2 as SASEGT. The CDR3 has 14 amino acids. The DNA of the CDR3 is TGTGCCAGCAGTAGGGGTCAAGGCAATCAGCCCCAGCATTTT. Its protein product is CASSRGQGNQPQHF.

A single count supports this clone. The rearrangement uses TRBV5-6 and TRBJ1-1, with 7 bases aligning to TRBD1. V lost 2 bases to trimming and J lost 2 bases; unmatched junction nucleotides: 9. This CDR3 has 16 residues. The germline gives CDR1 SGHDT, CDR2 YYEEEE. CDR3 coding DNA: TGTGCCAGCAGCTTTGAGTTAGGGACAGCAAACACTGAAGCTTTCTTT. Its translation is CASSFELGTANTEAFF.

V is TRBV19 and J is TRBJ1-2, with 10 bases lining up with TRBD1. Looked up from germline, CDR1 is LNHDA and CDR2 is SQIVND (reference sequence). V was pared by 6 bases and J by 4 bases, with 8 bases of the junction left unmatched. CDR3 length: 15 residues. This chain's CDR3 is CASSPPGQGFYGYTF. The CDR3 DNA follows: TGTGCCAGTAGCCCACCGGGACAGGGGTTCTATGGCTACACCTTC.